Below are 23 T cell receptor beta chains sequenced from a single sample in a study of shared clonotypes between healthy human individuals. Sequencing was performed with immunoSEQ multiplex PCR; in TCRdb, only in-frame clones are kept and a portion is missing. The table lists roughly 2.5 million clones, more than 80% of them singletons. Source material: naive CD4+ T cells sorted from blood. Subset reported: CD45RA+ positively selected. The origin of the receptors is a man aged 18 to 29 in good health.

The genes are TRBV6-1 and TRBJ1-1, with TRBD1 matching 7 bases. The CDR3 spans 12 residues. V was pared by 6 bases and J by 8 bases, with 6 bases of the junction left unmatched. Per the germline V gene, CDR1 is MNHNS and CDR2 is SASEGT. CDR3: CASRWTGQEAFF. The CDR3 DNA reads as TGTGCCAGCAGGTGGACAGGCCAGGAAGCTTTCTTT.

The chain carries TRBV18 and TRBJ2-5, with 7 bases matching TRBD2. The CDR3 has 14 amino acids. Germline CDR1 is KGHSH and CDR2 is LQKENI. V lost 6 bases and J lost 1; bases outside the gene matches: 5. The chain's CDR3 is CASSSERGQETQYF. CDR3 bases: TGTGCCAGCTCGTCTGAGCGGGGCCAAGAGACCCAGTACTTC.

This chain links TRBV6-6 with TRBJ2-7; 8 bases are shared with TRBD2. The CDR3 contains 15 residues. Germline values: CDR1 MNHNY, CDR2 SVGAGI (reference sequence). With V trimmed by 5 bases and J by 6 bases, 12 bases remained unmatched. DNA of the CDR3: TGTGCCAGCAGTCCACCCCTCGGGGGGGGTAGCGAGCAGTACTTC. As protein: CASSPPLGGGSEQYF.

This chain joins TRBV5-1 and TRBJ1-2, with 7 bases identical to TRBD1. The germline gives CDR1 SGHRS, CDR2 YFSETQ. There are 16 residues in the CDR3. With V trimmed by 3 bases and J by 2 bases, 10 bases remained unmatched. The CDR3 sequence is CASSWGDRDTNYGYTF. The DNA for the CDR3 is TGCGCCAGCAGCTGGGGTGACAGGGATACCAACTATGGCTACACCTTC.

The chain recombines TRBV19 with TRBJ2-7, with 10 bases matching TRBD1. The CDR3 totals 13 residues. V lost 10 bases to trimming and J lost 3 bases; unmatched junction nucleotides: 6. Germline V gene data show CDR1 as LNHDA and CDR2 as SQIVND (reference sequence). The CDR3 sequence is CATSWTGGYEQYF. The CDR3 DNA follows: TGTGCCACCTCGTGGACAGGGGGCTACGAGCAGTACTTC. Together with reference TRBV19 and TRBJ2-7, the CDR3 gives the full variable domain: DGGITQSPKYLFRKEGQNVTLSCEQNLNHDAMYWYRQDPGQGLRLIYYSQIVNDFQKGDIAEGYSVSREKKESFPLTVTSAQKNPTAFYLCATSWTGGYEQYFGPGTRLTVT.

CDR3 sequence reads: CAWRPQGGTQYF. DNA for the CDR3: TGTGCCTGGAGACCCCAGGGGGGGACCCAGTACTTC. This chain uses TRBV30 with TRBJ2-5; D may be TRBD1 (7 bases). CDR3 length: 12 amino acids. V was trimmed by 3 bases and J by 7 bases, leaving 12 bases between them. Germline V gene sequence: CDR1 GTSNPN, CDR2 SVGIG (reference sequence).

V gene TRBV5-5 combines with J gene TRBJ2-1; no firm D call. CDR1 and CDR2 from the germline V gene are SGHKS and YYEKEE (reference sequence). This CDR3 comprises 12 residues. Trimming pared 1 base from V and 13 bases from J, leaving 12 bases between. The CDR3 DNA reads as TGTGCCAGCAGCTTGACGTTTGAATCCCAGTTCTTC. Protein product: CASSLTFESQFF.

V is TRBV28 and J is TRBJ2-7, with D possibly matching TRBD1 (8 bases). The CDR3 contains 19 residues. Trimming pared 4 bases from V and 7 bases from J, leaving 32 bases between. Germline V gives CDR1 MDHEN, CDR2 SYDVKM. CDR3 in DNA: TGTGCCAGCAGTTCTGGACAGGGAATACCGACTATCGGGGGAGGGGAGCAGTACTTC. Protein product: CASSSGQGIPTIGGGEQYF.

This clone has just one count. The genes are TRBV19 and TRBJ2-7; no clear D. Germline values: CDR1 LNHDA, CDR2 SQIVND (reference sequence). Trimming took 3 bases from V and 5 from J, leaving 11 bases between them. The CDR3 spans 13 residues. CDR3 coding DNA: TGTGCCAGTAGTATGAGGACGTCCCACGAGCAGTACTTC. Translation: CASSMRTSHEQYF.

The chain uses TRBV19 and TRBJ2-7; D ambiguous. Trimming stripped 1 base from V and 0 bases from J, with 10 bases between. Germline V CDR1 and CDR2: LNHDA, SQIVND (reference sequence). CDR3 length: 15 amino acids. The CDR3 loop reads CASSIGGASSYEQYF. CDR3 DNA: TGTGCCAGTAGTATAGGTGGCGCAAGCTCCTACGAGCAGTACTTC.

The J gene is TRBJ1-2, the V gene TRBV18; 7 bases align to TRBD1. Germline V CDR1 and CDR2: KGHSH, LQKENI. The V and J ends lost 3 bases and 7 bases, in that order; junction bases with no gene match: 5. This CDR3 region has 13 residues. Here the CDR3 reads CASSPDRVGGYTF. The CDR3 nucleotides read TGTGCCAGCTCACCCGACAGGGTGGGTGGCTACACCTTC.

This clone was seen a few times. The same CDR3 also results from other DNA sequences found in this sample. The rearrangement joins TRBV19 to TRBJ2-7; 13 bases line up with TRBD2. Trimming cost V 6 bases and J 0 bases; bases outside gene matches: 2. The germline CDR1 and CDR2 sequences are LNHDA and SQIVND (reference sequence). CDR3 length: 15 amino acids. The CDR3 is CASSRTSGSSYEQYF. The DNA for the CDR3 is TGTGCCAGTAGCAGGACTAGCGGGAGCTCCTACGAGCAGTACTTC. The entire variable domain, with the rest obtained from reference TRBV19 and TRBJ2-7, is as follows: DGGITQSPKYLFRKEGQNVTLSCEQNLNHDAMYWYRQDPGQGLRLIYYSQIVNDFQKGDIAEGYSVSREKKESFPLTVTSAQKNPTAFYLCASSRTSGSSYEQYFGPGTRLTVT.

The chain joins TRBV5-1 to TRBJ1-2; possibly TRBD1 for D (6 bases). Trimming cost V 0 bases and J 6 bases, with 12 bases left between them. CDR1 SGHRS and CDR2 YFSETQ come from the germline V gene. The length of the CDR3 is 14 residues. CDR3 in amino acids: CASSLESPGDGYTF. CDR3 nucleotide sequence: TGCGCCAGCAGCTTGGAATCGCCAGGGGATGGCTACACCTTC.

The chain links TRBV19 to TRBJ1-6; 9 bases line up with TRBD1. The CDR3 sequence is 16 residues long. The trim removed 3 bases at V and 9 bases at J, leaving 9 bases unmatched. Germline-derived CDR1 and CDR2 are LNHDA and SQIVND (reference sequence). CDR3 in amino acids: CASSILPGTGSSPLHF. DNA for the CDR3: TGTGCCAGTAGTATTCTCCCCGGGACAGGGAGTTCACCCCTCCACTTT.

For the CDR3, the DNA is TGTGCCTGGGTACAGGGGGCGGCGGGGTCACCCCTCCACTTT. Amino acid sequence: CAWVQGAAGSPLHF. The chain carries TRBV30 and TRBJ1-6, with TRBD1 matching over 9 bases. Germline V CDR1 and CDR2: GTSNPN, SVGIG (reference sequence). The CDR3 runs to 14 residues. The ends lost 5 bases at V and 10 bases at J; junction bases unmatched: 9.

The rearrangement joins TRBV4-1 to TRBJ2-7, with D possibly matching TRBD1 (6 bases). The CDR3 length is 15 residues. V shed 3 bases and J shed 1 base, with 13 bases lying between them. Per the germline V gene, CDR1 is MGHRA and CDR2 is YSYEKL. The CDR3 region is CASSHGTITSYEQYF. CDR3 in DNA: TGCGCCAGCAGCCACGGGACAATAACGTCCTACGAGCAGTACTTC.

The chain uses TRBV14 and TRBJ1-2, with D hard to call. The CDR3 sequence is 16 residues long. Germline V gene lookup returns CDR1 SGHDN and CDR2 FVKESK. The V end lost 1 base, the J end lost 6 bases, and 18 bases lay between the germline ends. CDR3 protein: CASSQVSIEPRHGYTF. The CDR3 DNA reads as TGTGCCAGCAGCCAAGTATCAATAGAGCCACGCCATGGCTACACCTTC.

To note about this clone: Different DNA sequences within this sample yield the same CDR3. The chain combines TRBV6-5 with TRBJ1-1; D unresolved. Germline-derived CDR1 and CDR2 are MNHEY and SVGAGI. CDR3 length: 12 amino acids. Deletions cut 6 bases from V and 1 base from J, with 6 bases between. The CDR3 reads CASRAGNTEAFF. The CDR3 DNA reads as TGTGCCAGCAGAGCAGGGAACACTGAAGCTTTCTTT.

J is TRBJ2-7 and V is TRBV25-1, with TRBD1 as a possible D gene (6 bases). Deletions cut 6 bases from V and 2 bases from J, with 14 bases between. The CDR3 is made up of 14 amino acids. From germline, CDR1 is MGHDK and CDR2 SYGVNS. CDR3 DNA: TGTGCCAGCAGCGAAGACAGGACCCCCTACGAGCAGTACTTC. Protein product: CASSEDRTPYEQYF.

A few counts support this clone. This rearrangement joins TRBV11-2 to TRBJ1-6; possibly TRBD1 for D (6 bases). CDR3 size: 15 residues. V dropped 6 bases and J dropped 8 bases, with 17 bases sitting between them. Germline V CDR1 and CDR2: SGHAT, FQNNGV. The CDR3 here is CASSSWDTEHSPLHF. DNA of the CDR3: TGTGCCAGCAGTTCGTGGGACACCGAACATTCACCCCTCCACTTT.

The rearrangement uses TRBV6-1 and TRBJ1-3; D not certain. The CDR3 has 15 amino acids. Trimming pared 3 bases from V and 2 bases from J, leaving 11 bases between. In germline, CDR1 is MNHNS, CDR2 SASEGT. CDR3 DNA: TGTGCCAGCAGTGATTGGCCCGATGCTGGAAACACCATATATTTT. Protein sequence: CASSDWPDAGNTIYF.

The V call is TRBV5-1, the J call TRBJ2-4, with TRBD1 matching 8 bases. The germline CDR1 and CDR2 sequences are SGHRS and YFSETQ. V shed 4 bases and J 6 bases; nucleotides not matched to a gene: 12. The CDR3 has 16 residues. The CDR3 region is CASSLTGQGRVNIQYF. CDR3 DNA: TGCGCCAGCAGCCTAACAGGACAGGGCAGGGTAAACATTCAGTACTTC.

CDR3 in DNA: TGTGCCAGCAGGCTAAGGACGGGGGGTGAAAAACTGTTTTTT. It is translated as CASRLRTGGEKLFF. The V and J genes are TRBV28 and TRBJ1-4, with D maybe TRBD1 (5 bases). The germline CDR1 and CDR2 sequences are MDHEN and SYDVKM. Trimming took off 6 bases at V and 7 bases at J, with 15 bases between the two ends. The CDR3 contains 14 residues.